This TCR beta chain was recorded in a study of blood T cell repertoires in COVID-19. Study background: Sample material is recorded as cDNA or gDNA derived from T cells, B-cell-depleted T cells, or PBMCs.

This CDR3 has 15 amino acids. The V and J ends lost 2 bases and 3 bases, in that order; junction bases with no gene match: 6. CDR1 SGHRS and CDR2 YFSETQ come from the germline V gene. In the original processing: From reference gene primer amplification, estimates of nucleated cell counts were derived. TCRdb's table, derived via immunoSEQ multiplex PCR, lists solely in-frame clones and lacks some. V and J calls and clone size follow that table, whereas D and trimming were derived from the DNA. The sample yields over 200,000 clones, approximately 91% seen once. The receptor comes from a woman aged 60-70 years with acute or convalescent COVID-19. Specimen: peripheral blood. This rearrangement joins TRBV5-1 to TRBJ1-1, with TRBD1 identical over 8 bases. The CDR3 loop reads CASSLTGGRDTEAFF. The CDR3 DNA follows: TGCGCCAGCAGCTTAACAGGGGGGAGGGACACTGAAGCTTTCTTT.